The T cell receptor beta chain under discussion was sequenced for a study of response to subunit inactivated influenza vaccine. This clonotype has a handful of counts. What it binds is unknown. Each CDR3 protein is one row after TCRdb ran MiXCR on the RT-PCR reads. This sample has hundreds of thousands of distinct CDR3 sequences; 7.6% occur once, and the top ten carry around 13%. J lost 5 bases, V lost 3 bases, and 8 bases had no gene match. The CDR3 sequence is 15 residues long. Study outcomes and limitations: Each seasonal influenza vaccination recruits few new T cells, the authors suggested.

This TCR was sampled from a man aged 45-69 years who received an inactivated influenza vaccine. Sequencing was performed on PBMCs from blood, taken around 25 months after vaccination. This sequence joins TRBV12-3 or TRBV12-4 and TRBJ2-7; 9 bases fit TRBD1. CDR3 nucleotides: TGTGCCAGCAGTTTTCCCGGGACAGGGCTCCACGAGCAGTACTTC. As protein: CASSFPGTGLHEQYF.